This is a list of T cell receptor beta chains from one sample in a study of cytomegalovirus exposure and HLA in healthy donors. Libraries were prepared by immunoSEQ multiplex PCR; TCRdb keeps only in-frame clonotypes and omits some of them. The sample holds about 160,000 clones, roughly 79% seen once. Sequences were obtained from PBMCs. The receptors stem from a woman aged 50 to 65 in good health and CMV-seronegative. CDR3s include the opening cysteine and the closing phenylalanine or tryptophan. D genes are given only for firm matches. The size of a clone is reported for some rows only, either as once, few or many, or as a class for expanded clones.

v_gene: TRBV7-9; j_gene: TRBJ2-7; len: 16; abundance: few; d_gene: NA; CDR3aa: CSSSLTGVRASKEQYF; CDR3nt: TGTTCCAGCAGCTTAACGGGGGTAAGGGCTAGCAAGGAGCAGTACTTC
v_gene: TRBV4-2; j_gene: TRBJ1-2; len: 17; abundance: NA; d_gene: TRBD1; CDR3aa: CASSQPRPGQGNYGYTF; CDR3nt: TGTGCCAGCAGCCAACCCCGGCCGGGACAGGGGAACTATGGCTACACCTTC
v_gene: TRBV30; j_gene: TRBJ1-2; len: 13; abundance: NA; d_gene: TRBD1; CDR3aa: CAGRDSHNYGYTF; CDR3nt: TGTGCCGGAAGGGACAGCCATAACTATGGCTACACCTTC
v_gene: TRBV29-1; j_gene: TRBJ2-3; len: 13; abundance: once; d_gene: TRBD2; CDR3aa: CSVRLAGADTQYF; CDR3nt: TGCAGCGTTAGACTAGCGGGGGCAGATACGCAGTATTTT
v_gene: TRBV5-4; j_gene: TRBJ1-2; len: 16; abundance: many; d_gene: NA; CDR3aa: CASSLADGLRSHGYTF; CDR3nt: TGTGCCAGCAGCTTGGCCGACGGGTTGCGTTCCCATGGCTACACCTTC
v_gene: TRBV4-1; j_gene: TRBJ2-1; len: 18; abundance: NA; d_gene: TRBD2; CDR3aa: CASSQDITTSGPYNEQFF; CDR3nt: TGCGCCAGCAGCCAAGATATTACGACTAGCGGGCCCTACAATGAGCAGTTCTTC
v_gene: TRBV10-2; j_gene: TRBJ2-1; len: 15; abundance: NA; d_gene: TRBD2; CDR3aa: CASSAGGGSYNEQFF; CDR3nt: TGCGCCAGCAGTGCCGGGGGGGGCTCCTACAATGAGCAGTTCTTC
v_gene: TRBV7-2; j_gene: TRBJ2-7; len: 15; abundance: once; d_gene: TRBD2; CDR3aa: CASSPLRGRIYEQYF; CDR3nt: TGTGCCAGCAGCCCACTGCGCGGGAGGATTTACGAGCAGTACTTC
v_gene: TRBV12-1; j_gene: TRBJ2-3; len: 16; abundance: NA; d_gene: NA; CDR3aa: CASSFSGRPWTDTQYF; CDR3nt: TGTGCCAGCAGCTTTTCCGGCCGTCCATGGACTGATACGCAGTATTTT
v_gene: TRBV5-5; j_gene: TRBJ1-1; len: 15; abundance: NA; d_gene: NA; CDR3aa: CASSRLEGSTTEAFF; CDR3nt: TGTGCCAGCAGCCGTTTGGAGGGCAGTACGACTGAAGCTTTCTTT
v_gene: TRBV19; j_gene: TRBJ2-7; len: 13; abundance: once; d_gene: NA; CDR3aa: CASSIGGAYEQYF; CDR3nt: TGTGCCAGTAGTATCGGGGGAGCCTACGAGCAGTACTTC
v_gene: TRBV11-2; j_gene: TRBJ1-5; len: 14; abundance: NA; d_gene: NA; CDR3aa: CASSLDNRGQPQHF; CDR3nt: TGTGCCAGCAGCTTAGACAATCGGGGTCAGCCCCAGCATTTT
v_gene: TRBV11-2; j_gene: TRBJ2-5; len: 16; abundance: once; d_gene: TRBD2; CDR3aa: CASSPNSGGEGATQYF; CDR3nt: TGTGCCAGCAGCCCCAATAGCGGGGGCGAAGGTGCGACCCAGTACTTC
v_gene: TRBV7-9; j_gene: TRBJ1-2; len: 14; abundance: NA; d_gene: NA; CDR3aa: CASSSQVPSYGYTF; CDR3nt: TGTGCCAGCAGCTCACAGGTTCCCTCATATGGCTACACCTTC
v_gene: TRBV10-2; j_gene: TRBJ1-2; len: 13; abundance: NA; d_gene: NA; CDR3aa: CASLDRFGYGYTF; CDR3nt: TGCGCCAGCCTAGACAGGTTCGGCTATGGCTACACCTTC
v_gene: TRBV7-8; j_gene: TRBJ1-1; len: 16; abundance: NA; d_gene: NA; CDR3aa: CASSLGYGGANTEAFF; CDR3nt: TGTGCCAGCAGCTTAGGCTACGGGGGGGCGAACACTGAAGCTTTCTTT
v_gene: TRBV28; j_gene: TRBJ2-7; len: 14; abundance: NA; d_gene: NA; CDR3aa: CASSPDAGAEEQYF; CDR3nt: TGTGCCAGCAGTCCCGACGCGGGGGCCGAGGAGCAGTACTTC
v_gene: TRBV11-3; j_gene: TRBJ1-1; len: 15; abundance: NA; d_gene: NA; CDR3aa: CASSPSGGVRTEAFF; CDR3nt: TGTGCCAGCAGCCCTTCGGGCGGGGTGAGGACTGAAGCTTTCTTT
v_gene: TRBV7-9; j_gene: TRBJ2-2; len: 19; abundance: once; d_gene: TRBD2; CDR3aa: CASSSGRGLAGGPTGELFF; CDR3nt: TGTGCCAGCAGCTCGGGCCGAGGACTAGCGGGAGGACCTACCGGGGAGCTGTTTTTT
v_gene: TRBV15; j_gene: TRBJ2-5; len: 15; abundance: NA; d_gene: NA; CDR3aa: CATSRDLGGEVTQYF; CDR3nt: TGTGCCACCAGCAGAGATCTTGGAGGGGAGGTGACCCAGTACTTC
v_gene: TRBV6-6; j_gene: TRBJ2-7; len: 14; abundance: NA; d_gene: NA; CDR3aa: CASSYDRILYEQYF; CDR3nt: TGTGCCAGCAGTTACGACAGAATCCTCTACGAGCAGTACTTC
v_gene: TRBV5-8; j_gene: TRBJ1-2; len: 14; abundance: NA; d_gene: NA; CDR3aa: CASSLGRAGYGYTF; CDR3nt: TGTGCCAGCAGCTTGGGTCGCGCAGGGTACGGCTACACCTTC
v_gene: TRBV2; j_gene: TRBJ2-1; len: 14; abundance: NA; d_gene: NA; CDR3aa: CASSRDGDYGEQFF; CDR3nt: TGTGCCAGCAGTAGAGACGGGGATTACGGTGAGCAGTTCTTC
v_gene: TRBV29-1; j_gene: TRBJ1-2; len: 16; abundance: NA; d_gene: NA; CDR3aa: CSVLRPGGGGDYGYTF; CDR3nt: TGCAGCGTTCTACGCCCTGGGGGGGGAGGGGACTATGGCTACACCTTC
v_gene: TRBV19; j_gene: TRBJ1-5; len: 15; abundance: NA; d_gene: NA; CDR3aa: CASRNGTRSNQPQHF; CDR3nt: TGTGCCAGTAGGAACGGGACAAGGAGCAATCAGCCCCAGCATTTT
v_gene: TRBV4-1; j_gene: TRBJ2-7; len: 14; abundance: NA; d_gene: NA; CDR3aa: CASSPTARGYEQYF; CDR3nt: TGCGCCAGCAGCCCGACCGCCCGAGGATACGAGCAGTACTTC
v_gene: TRBV7-2; j_gene: TRBJ2-7; len: 18; abundance: NA; d_gene: TRBD1; CDR3aa: CASSLDRGGPGQGFEQYF; CDR3nt: TGTGCCAGCAGCTTAGATCGTGGCGGACCGGGACAGGGATTCGAGCAGTACTTC
v_gene: TRBV30; j_gene: TRBJ1-5; len: 13; abundance: NA; d_gene: NA; CDR3aa: CAWRKQGNQPQHF; CDR3nt: TGTGCCTGGAGGAAGCAGGGCAATCAGCCCCAGCATTTT
v_gene: TRBV7-3; j_gene: TRBJ2-5; len: 14; abundance: NA; d_gene: TRBD2; CDR3aa: CASSFSGGQETQYF; CDR3nt: TGTGCCAGCAGCTTCAGCGGGGGGCAAGAGACCCAGTACTTC
v_gene: TRBV6-6; j_gene: TRBJ2-7; len: 13; abundance: few; d_gene: NA; CDR3aa: CASSRHPPYEQYF; CDR3nt: TGTGCCAGCAGTAGACACCCACCCTACGAGCAGTACTTC
v_gene: TRBV6-1; j_gene: TRBJ1-6; len: 12; abundance: NA; d_gene: NA; CDR3aa: CASSAGDSPLHF; CDR3nt: TGTGCCAGCAGTGCTGGAGATTCACCCCTCCACTTT
v_gene: TRBV28; j_gene: TRBJ1-5; len: 16; abundance: NA; d_gene: NA; CDR3aa: CASAFPRGGSNQPQHF; CDR3nt: TGTGCCAGCGCATTTCCCCGCGGAGGGAGCAATCAGCCCCAGCATTTT
v_gene: TRBV19; j_gene: TRBJ1-6; len: 13; abundance: few; d_gene: NA; CDR3aa: CASSIVGDSPLHF; CDR3nt: TGTGCCAGTAGTATAGTAGGGGATTCACCCCTCCACTTT
v_gene: TRBV5-5; j_gene: TRBJ1-3; len: 15; abundance: NA; d_gene: NA; CDR3aa: CASSFLESSGNTIYF; CDR3nt: TGTGCCAGCAGCTTTCTGGAGAGCTCTGGAAACACCATATATTTT
v_gene: TRBV7-2; j_gene: TRBJ1-3; len: 13; abundance: NA; d_gene: TRBD1; CDR3aa: CASSSGTGTVLYF; CDR3nt: TGTGCCAGCAGTTCCGGGACAGGGACGGTGTTATATTTT
v_gene: TRBV6-4; j_gene: TRBJ2-1; len: 16; abundance: NA; d_gene: TRBD1; CDR3aa: CASSDQPGQGHNEQFF; CDR3nt: TGTGCCAGCAGTGATCAACCCGGACAGGGCCACAATGAGCAGTTCTTC
v_gene: TRBV9; j_gene: TRBJ1-5; len: 15; abundance: NA; d_gene: NA; CDR3aa: CASSAGGSSNQPQHF; CDR3nt: TGTGCCAGCAGCGCTGGGGGCAGCAGCAATCAGCCCCAGCATTTT
v_gene: TRBV7-9; j_gene: TRBJ2-1; len: 14; abundance: NA; d_gene: NA; CDR3aa: CASSLREYGDEQFF; CDR3nt: TGTGCCAGCAGCTTAAGGGAGTACGGGGATGAGCAGTTCTTC
v_gene: TRBV11-3; j_gene: TRBJ2-1; len: 16; abundance: NA; d_gene: TRBD1; CDR3aa: CASSRAGAGGRSEQFF; CDR3nt: TGTGCCAGCAGCCGCGCCGGGGCAGGGGGCCGGAGTGAGCAGTTCTTC